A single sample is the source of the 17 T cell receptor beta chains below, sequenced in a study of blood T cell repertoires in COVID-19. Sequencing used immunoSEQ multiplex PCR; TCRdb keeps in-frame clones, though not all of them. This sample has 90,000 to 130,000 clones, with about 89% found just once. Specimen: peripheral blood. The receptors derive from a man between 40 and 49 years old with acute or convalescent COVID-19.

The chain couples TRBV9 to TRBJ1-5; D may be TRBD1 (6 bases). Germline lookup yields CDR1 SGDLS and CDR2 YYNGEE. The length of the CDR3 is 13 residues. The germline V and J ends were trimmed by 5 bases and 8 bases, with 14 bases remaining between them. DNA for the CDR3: TGTGCCAGCAGTGAGACAGGAGGAGAGCCCCAGCATTTT. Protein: CASSETGGEPQHF.

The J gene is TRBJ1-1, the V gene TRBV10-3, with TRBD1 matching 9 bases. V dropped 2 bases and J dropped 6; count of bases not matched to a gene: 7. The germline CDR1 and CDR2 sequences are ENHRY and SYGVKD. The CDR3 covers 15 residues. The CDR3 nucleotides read TGTGCCATCAGTGAGGGAACAGGGGGCATATCTGAAGCTTTCTTT. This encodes CAISEGTGGISEAFF.

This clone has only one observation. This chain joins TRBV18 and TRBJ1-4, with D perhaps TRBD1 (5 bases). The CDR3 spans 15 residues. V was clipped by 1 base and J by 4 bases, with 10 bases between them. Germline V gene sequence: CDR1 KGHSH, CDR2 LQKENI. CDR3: CASSPLGASNEKLFF. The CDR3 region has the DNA TGTGCCAGCTCACCACTAGGGGCCAGTAATGAAAAACTGTTTTTT.

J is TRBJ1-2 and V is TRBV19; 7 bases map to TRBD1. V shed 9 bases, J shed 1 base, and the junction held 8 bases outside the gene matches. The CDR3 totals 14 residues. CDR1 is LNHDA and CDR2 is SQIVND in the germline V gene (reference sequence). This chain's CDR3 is CARGAGGDNYGYTF. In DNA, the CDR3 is TGTGCCAGGGGAGCAGGGGGAGATAACTATGGCTACACCTTC.

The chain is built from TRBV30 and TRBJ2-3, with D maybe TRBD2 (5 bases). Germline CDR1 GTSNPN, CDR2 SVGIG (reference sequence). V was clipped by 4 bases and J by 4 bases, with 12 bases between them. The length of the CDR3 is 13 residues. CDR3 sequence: CAWTSGGADTQYF. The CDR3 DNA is TGTGCCTGGACCAGCGGTGGGGCAGATACGCAGTATTTT.

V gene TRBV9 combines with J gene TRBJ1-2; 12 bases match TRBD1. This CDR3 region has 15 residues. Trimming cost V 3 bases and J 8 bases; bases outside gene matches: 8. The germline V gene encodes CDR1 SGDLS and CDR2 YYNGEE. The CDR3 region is CASSALGTGGEGYTF. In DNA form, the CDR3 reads TGTGCCAGCAGCGCCCTCGGGACAGGGGGCGAGGGCTACACCTTC.

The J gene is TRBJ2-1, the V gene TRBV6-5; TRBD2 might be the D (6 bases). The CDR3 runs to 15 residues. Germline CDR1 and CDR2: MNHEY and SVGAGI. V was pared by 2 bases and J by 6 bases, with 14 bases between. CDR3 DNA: TGTGCCAGCAGTTACCAGGGCGGGGTCGGCAATGAGCAGTTCTTC. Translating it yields CASSYQGGVGNEQFF.

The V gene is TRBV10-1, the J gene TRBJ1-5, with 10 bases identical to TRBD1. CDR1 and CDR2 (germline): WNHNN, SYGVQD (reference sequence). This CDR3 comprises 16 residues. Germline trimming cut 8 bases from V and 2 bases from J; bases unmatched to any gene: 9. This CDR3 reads CASYKSGTGGNQPQHF. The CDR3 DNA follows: TGCGCCAGCTATAAGTCCGGGACAGGGGGCAATCAGCCCCAGCATTTT.

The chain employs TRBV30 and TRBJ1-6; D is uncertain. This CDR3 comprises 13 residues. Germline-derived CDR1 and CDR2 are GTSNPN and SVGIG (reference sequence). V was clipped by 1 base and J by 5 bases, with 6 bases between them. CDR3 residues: CAWSGQNNSPLHF. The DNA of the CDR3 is TGTGCCTGGAGTGGCCAGAATAATTCACCCCTCCACTTT.

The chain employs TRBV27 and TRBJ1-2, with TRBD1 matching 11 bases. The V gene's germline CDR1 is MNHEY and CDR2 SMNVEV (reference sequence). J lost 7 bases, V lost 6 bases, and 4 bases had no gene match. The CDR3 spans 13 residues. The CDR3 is CASRRDRGAGYTF. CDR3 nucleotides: TGTGCCAGCAGGCGGGACAGGGGGGCTGGCTACACCTTC.

The CDR3 DNA sequence: TGTGCCAGCAGCTCGCTTACAGGGTTTGGAGAGACCCAGTACTTC. As protein: CASSSLTGFGETQYF. This rearrangement joins TRBV7-9 to TRBJ2-5, with a possible D match to TRBD1 (6 bases). The germline V gene has CDR1 SEHNR and CDR2 FQNEAQ (reference sequence). V was clipped by 4 bases and J by 4 bases, with 16 bases between them. The CDR3 consists of 15 residues.

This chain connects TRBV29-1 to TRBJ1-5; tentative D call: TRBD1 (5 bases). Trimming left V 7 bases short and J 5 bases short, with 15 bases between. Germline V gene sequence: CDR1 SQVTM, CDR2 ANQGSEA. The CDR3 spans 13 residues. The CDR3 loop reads CSAWGGSDQPQHF. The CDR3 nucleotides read TGCAGCGCCTGGGGGGGGTCTGATCAGCCCCAGCATTTT.

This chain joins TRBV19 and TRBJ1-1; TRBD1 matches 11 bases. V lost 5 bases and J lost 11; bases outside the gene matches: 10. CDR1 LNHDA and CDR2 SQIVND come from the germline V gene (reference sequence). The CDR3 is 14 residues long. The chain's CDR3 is CASSPPGQGVEAFF. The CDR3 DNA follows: TGTGCCAGTAGTCCGCCGGGACAGGGGGTTGAGGCTTTCTTT.

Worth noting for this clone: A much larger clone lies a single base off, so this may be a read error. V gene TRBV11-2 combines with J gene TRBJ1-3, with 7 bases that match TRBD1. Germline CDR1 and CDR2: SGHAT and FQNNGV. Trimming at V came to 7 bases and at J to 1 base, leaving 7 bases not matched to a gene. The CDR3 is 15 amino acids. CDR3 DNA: TGTGCCAGCAACCGGACAGGAACTTCTGGAAACACCATATATTTT. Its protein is CASNRTGTSGNTIYF.

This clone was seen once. Here the CDR3 reads CASSHPGARNTGELFF. CDR3 DNA: TGTGCCAGCAGCCACCCAGGGGCGCGGAACACCGGGGAGCTGTTTTTT. V is TRBV7-6 and J is TRBJ2-2, with D possibly TRBD1 on 6 matching bases. This CDR3 has 16 residues. CDR1 is SGHVS, CDR2 FNYEAQ, per germline. The ends were cut back, 5 bases at V and 1 base at J, with 14 bases in the middle.

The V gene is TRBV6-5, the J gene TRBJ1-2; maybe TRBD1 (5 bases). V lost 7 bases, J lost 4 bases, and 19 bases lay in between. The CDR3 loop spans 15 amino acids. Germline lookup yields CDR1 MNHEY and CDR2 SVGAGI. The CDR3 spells CASKPSGGLGYGYTF. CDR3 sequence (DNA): TGTGCCAGCAAACCTTCGGGGGGTCTGGGCTATGGCTACACCTTC.

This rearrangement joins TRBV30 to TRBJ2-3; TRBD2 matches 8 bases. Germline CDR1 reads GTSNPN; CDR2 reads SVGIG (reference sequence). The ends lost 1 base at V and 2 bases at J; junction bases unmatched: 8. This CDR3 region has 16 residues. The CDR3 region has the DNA TGTGCCTGGAGTGGCTTAGCGGGAACCCTCACAGATACGCAGTATTTT. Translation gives CAWSGLAGTLTDTQYF. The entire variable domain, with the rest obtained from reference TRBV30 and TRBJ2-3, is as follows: SQTIHQWPATLVQPVGSPLSLECTVEGTSNPNLYWYRQAAGRGLQLLFYSVGIGQISSEVPQNLSASRPQDRQFILSSKKLLLSDSGFYLCAWSGLAGTLTDTQYFGPGTRLTVL.